These 9 T cell receptor beta chains share one sample of origin, sequenced in a study of Graves' ophthalmopathy and Graves' hyperthyroidism. As the template, RNA transcripts were used to amplify TCR beta CDR3 regions. Scientists carried out first-round RT-PCR using HTBI primers and then a second-round multiplex PCR. TCRdb redid the calling of the multiplex PCR reads with MiXCR, one entry per CDR3 protein. The sample has 650,000 to 800,000 distinct CDR3 sequences; about 38% are singletons. The specimen was peripheral blood. These receptors came from an adult man with Graves' ophthalmopathy.

The chain recombines TRBV7-9 with TRBJ2-6, with TRBD1 matching 8 bases. Germline V lookup: CDR1 SEHNR, CDR2 FQNEAQ (reference sequence). The CDR3 spans 15 residues. The V gene end was trimmed by 5 bases and the J gene end by 12 bases; junction bases not matched to a gene: 12. The CDR3 region has the DNA TGTGCCAGCAGCCGCGGACAGGGCTCCACGGGCGTCCTGACTTTC. The encoded protein is CASSRGQGSTGVLTF. The full variable domain, its missing parts supplied by reference TRBV7-9 and TRBJ2-6, is DTGVSQNPRHKITKRGQNVTFRCDPISEHNRLYWYRQTLGQGPEFLTYFQNEAQLEKSRLLSDRFSAERPKGSFSTLEIQRTEQGDSAMYLCASSRGQGSTGVLTFGAGSRLTVL.

Turning to this clonotype: A much larger clonotype is one base distant, so this may be a read error. V and J are TRBV2 and TRBJ2-2; either TRBD1 or TRBD2 may fit D (5 bases each). V shed 10 bases and J shed 4 bases, with 19 bases lying between them. Germline CDR1 SNHLY, CDR2 FYNNEI. The CDR3 has 15 amino acids. The CDR3 nucleotides read TGTGCCACCCAGCCCGGGACGGTGGTCACCGGGGAGCTGTTTTTT. It encodes CATQPGTVVTGELFF. Complete variable domain (other parts from reference TRBV2 and TRBJ2-2): EPEVTQTPSHQVTQMGQEVILRCVPISNHLYFYWYRQILGQKVEFLVSFYNNEISEKSEIFDDQFSVERPDGSNFTLKIRSTKLEDSAMYFCATQPGTVVTGELFFGEGSRLTVL.

This clonotype was counted a few times. The chain uses TRBV19 and TRBJ2-2, with 9 bases fitting TRBD1. Germline loops: CDR1 LNHDA, CDR2 SQIVND (reference sequence). V lost 6 bases to trimming and J lost 5 bases; unmatched junction nucleotides: 4. The CDR3 covers 14 residues. In nucleotides, the CDR3 is TGTGCCAGTAGCAGGGGACAGGGTACCGGGGAGCTGTTTTTT. It encodes CASSRGQGTGELFF.

As concerns this clonotype: The junction departs from germline at one end; a sequencing error may be responsible. J is TRBJ2-7 and V is TRBV9, with D possibly matching TRBD1 (7 bases). Germline V gives CDR1 SGDLS, CDR2 YYNGEE. This CDR3 has 15 amino acids. The CDR3 reads CASSLEGAGYDEQYF. The DNA of the CDR3 is TGCGCCAGCAGCTTGGAGGGGGCGGGGTACGACGAGCAGTACTTC.

This clonotype was recorded many times. V gene TRBV7-2 combines with J gene TRBJ2-7; the D gene is possibly TRBD1 (5 bases). The CDR3 sequence is 12 residues long. The germline CDR1 and CDR2 sequences are SGHTA and FQGNSA. V was pared by 5 bases and J by 5 bases, with 10 bases between. The CDR3 DNA follows: TGTGCCAGCAGCCTGACAGAGAACGAGCAGTACTTC. Amino acids: CASSLTENEQYF.

The chain has TRBV5-1 and TRBJ2-2; possibly TRBD1 for D (6 bases). V lost 3 bases and J lost 2, with 11 bases in between. This CDR3 has 15 amino acids. From germline, CDR1 is SGHRS and CDR2 YFSETQ. Written as DNA, the CDR3 is TGCGCCAGCAGCTCGTCAGGGGATAACACCGGGGAGCTGTTTTTT. Its translation is CASSSSGDNTGELFF.

This clonotype was recorded many times. The rearrangement joins TRBV15 to TRBJ1-4; 7 nucleotides align to TRBD1. Germline assignment: CDR1 LNHNV and CDR2 YYDKDF (reference sequence). The CDR3 runs 15 residues. After removal of 3 bases from V and 7 bases from J, the junction contained 8 bases not matched to a gene. This CDR3 reads CATSRDQGVGEKLFF. DNA for the CDR3: TGTGCCACCAGCAGGGATCAGGGGGTTGGTGAAAAACTGTTTTTT.

Ten or more counts support this clonotype. V usage is TRBV9 and J usage is TRBJ1-6; D is unresolved. CDR1 and CDR2 (germline): SGDLS, YYNGEE. CDR3 length: 15 amino acids. Trimming pared 0 bases from V and 3 bases from J, leaving 7 bases between. CDR3 coding DNA: TGTGCCAGCAGCGTAGCTGGAGACTATAATTCACCCCTCCACTTT. It codes for CASSVAGDYNSPLHF. The full variable domain, its missing parts supplied by reference TRBV9 and TRBJ1-6, is DSGVTQTPKHLITATGQRVTLRCSPRSGDLSVYWYQQSLDQGLQFLIQYYNGEERAKGNILERFSAQQFPDLHSELNLSSLELGDSALYFCASSVAGDYNSPLHFGNGTRLTVT.

About this clonotype itself: One base away lies a much larger clone, so this may be a sequencing read error. The chain carries TRBV7-2 and TRBJ2-5, with TRBD2 identical over 8 bases. J was trimmed by 2 bases and V by 1 base; bases with no gene match: 12. This CDR3 contains 18 residues. CDR1 SGHTA and CDR2 FQGNSA come from the germline V gene. CDR3 in amino acids: CASSLGPLGGGMQETQYF. CDR3 nucleotides: TGTGCCAGCAGCTTAGGACCATTGGGCGGGGGGATGCAAGAGACCCAGTACTTC.